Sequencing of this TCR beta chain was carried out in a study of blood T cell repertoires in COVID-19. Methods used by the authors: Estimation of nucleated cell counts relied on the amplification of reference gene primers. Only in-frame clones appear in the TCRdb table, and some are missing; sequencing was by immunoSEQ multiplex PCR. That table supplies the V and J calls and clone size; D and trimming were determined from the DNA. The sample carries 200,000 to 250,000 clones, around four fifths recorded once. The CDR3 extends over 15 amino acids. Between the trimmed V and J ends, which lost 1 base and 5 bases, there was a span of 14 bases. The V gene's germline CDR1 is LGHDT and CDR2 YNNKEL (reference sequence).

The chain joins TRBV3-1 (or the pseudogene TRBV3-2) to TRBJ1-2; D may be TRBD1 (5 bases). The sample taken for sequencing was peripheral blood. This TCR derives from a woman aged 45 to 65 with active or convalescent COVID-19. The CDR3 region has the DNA TGTGCCAGCAGCCAAGGGGCGACAGCTCCTTATGGCTACACCTTC. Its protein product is CASSQGATAPYGYTF.